A selection of T cell receptor beta chains follows, all from one sample in a study of T cells in Graves' hyperthyroidism and ophthalmopathy. TCRdb itself ran the multiplex PCR reads through MiXCR, one entry per CDR3 protein. The sample holds a few hundred thousand distinct CDR3 sequences; roughly 15% are singletons and the top ten take about 19%. The specimen sequenced was blood. These receptors were taken from a woman between 25 and 40 years old with Graves' ophthalmopathy. Both conserved end residues are trimmed from each CDR3. Each record gives: CDR3 protein, V gene, D gene, CDR3 length. A D gene is named only where the DNA matches it firmly.

CDR3 protein: AWGEAWAAKGNTIY; V gene: TRBV30; D gene: NA; CDR3 length: 14
CDR3 protein: ASSSQTSGGAREQF; V gene: TRBV7-9; D gene: TRBD2; CDR3 length: 14
CDR3 protein: ASNSGQPGELF; V gene: TRBV10-1; D gene: TRBD1; CDR3 length: 11
CDR3 protein: ASSPPERTGGTQY; V gene: TRBV18; D gene: NA; CDR3 length: 13
CDR3 protein: ASSMEGWETQY; V gene: TRBV5-4; D gene: NA; CDR3 length: 11
CDR3 protein: ASSSQSLAVRGDGYT; V gene: TRBV5-5; D gene: TRBD1; CDR3 length: 15
CDR3 protein: SASRQNTGELF; V gene: TRBV20-1; D gene: NA; CDR3 length: 11
CDR3 protein: AVGLANSPSTDTQY; V gene: TRBV10-3; D gene: TRBD2; CDR3 length: 14
CDR3 protein: SVRELVGDTQY; V gene: TRBV29-1; D gene: NA; CDR3 length: 11
CDR3 protein: ASSPRQGWSYNEQF; V gene: TRBV2; D gene: TRBD1; CDR3 length: 14
CDR3 protein: ASSLNTSPSEKLF; V gene: TRBV7-9; D gene: NA; CDR3 length: 13
CDR3 protein: ASSLRTLNNSPLH; V gene: TRBV12-3/TRBV12-4; D gene: NA; CDR3 length: 13
CDR3 protein: ASSDRENYGYT; V gene: TRBV6-2/TRBV6-3; D gene: TRBD1; CDR3 length: 11
CDR3 protein: AWSGGTGAGQY; V gene: TRBV30; D gene: TRBD1; CDR3 length: 11
CDR3 protein: TSTWDYQLRADTQY; V gene: TRBV27; D gene: TRBD2; CDR3 length: 14
CDR3 protein: ASSLGGTIAKNIQY; V gene: TRBV28; D gene: NA; CDR3 length: 14
CDR3 protein: ASSQVYHRVKQY; V gene: TRBV3-1; D gene: NA; CDR3 length: 12
CDR3 protein: ASRTSGGRYNEQF; V gene: TRBV19; D gene: TRBD2; CDR3 length: 13
CDR3 protein: ASSPLSAGGTEAF; V gene: TRBV28; D gene: TRBD1; CDR3 length: 13
CDR3 protein: SAARPDRGSSYEQY; V gene: TRBV20-1; D gene: TRBD1; CDR3 length: 14
CDR3 protein: ASSLTGTGGYEQY; V gene: TRBV7-3; D gene: TRBD1; CDR3 length: 13
CDR3 protein: ASSTPGGSFDTGELF; V gene: TRBV19; D gene: TRBD2; CDR3 length: 15
CDR3 protein: ASSLESASGTFYYEQY; V gene: TRBV7-2; D gene: TRBD2; CDR3 length: 16
CDR3 protein: ASSRSVGVTDEQF; V gene: TRBV18; D gene: NA; CDR3 length: 13
CDR3 protein: ASSTGDERFNEKLF; V gene: TRBV7-9; D gene: NA; CDR3 length: 14
CDR3 protein: ASSTQFTEAF; V gene: TRBV28; D gene: NA; CDR3 length: 10
CDR3 protein: ASSIGWDQPQH; V gene: TRBV19; D gene: NA; CDR3 length: 11
CDR3 protein: ASSPTSGYNEQF; V gene: TRBV11-3; D gene: TRBD2; CDR3 length: 12
CDR3 protein: ASGLVRQLAKNIQY; V gene: TRBV12-5; D gene: NA; CDR3 length: 14
CDR3 protein: ASSLKQGLYEQY; V gene: TRBV12-3/TRBV12-4; D gene: NA; CDR3 length: 12
CDR3 protein: ASIIPGTHKNTEAF; V gene: TRBV6-8; D gene: NA; CDR3 length: 14
CDR3 protein: ASSLKWGRRPYEQY; V gene: TRBV5-1; D gene: NA; CDR3 length: 14
CDR3 protein: ASSTTSGGNTGELF; V gene: TRBV7-2; D gene: TRBD2; CDR3 length: 14
CDR3 protein: ASSPFSGGNTGELF; V gene: TRBV3-1; D gene: NA; CDR3 length: 14
CDR3 protein: ATLDVGGSQETQY; V gene: TRBV10-3; D gene: NA; CDR3 length: 13
CDR3 protein: ASRGEGGTEAF; V gene: TRBV9; D gene: NA; CDR3 length: 11
CDR3 protein: ASSIGLSYNEQF; V gene: TRBV19; D gene: NA; CDR3 length: 12
CDR3 protein: ASSDKGINQPQH; V gene: TRBV2; D gene: NA; CDR3 length: 12
CDR3 protein: SAREISEARNPWWPQH; V gene: TRBV20-1; D gene: NA; CDR3 length: 16
CDR3 protein: ASRPLRTGWNTGELF; V gene: TRBV28; D gene: TRBD1; CDR3 length: 15
CDR3 protein: ASSTWTEGTGELF; V gene: TRBV11-3; D gene: NA; CDR3 length: 13